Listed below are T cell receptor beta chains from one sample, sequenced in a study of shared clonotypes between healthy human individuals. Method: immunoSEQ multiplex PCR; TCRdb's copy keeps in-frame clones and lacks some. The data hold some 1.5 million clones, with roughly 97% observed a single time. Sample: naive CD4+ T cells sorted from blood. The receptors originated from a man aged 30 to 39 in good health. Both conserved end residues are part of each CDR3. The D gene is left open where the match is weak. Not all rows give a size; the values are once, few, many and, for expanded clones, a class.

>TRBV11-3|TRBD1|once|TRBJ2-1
CASSSRDSPVYNEQFF
TGTGCCAGCAGCTCCAGGGACAGCCCGGTATACAATGAGCAGTTCTTC
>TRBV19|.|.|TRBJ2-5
CASSGDIFQETQYF
TGTGCCAGTAGTGGGGACATTTTCCAAGAGACCCAGTACTTC
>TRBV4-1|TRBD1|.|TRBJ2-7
CASSTGQGPFYEQYF
TGCGCCAGCAGCACCGGACAGGGGCCCTTCTACGAGCAGTACTTC
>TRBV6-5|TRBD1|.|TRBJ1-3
CASSYSRQGGNTIYF
TGTGCCAGCAGTTACTCGAGACAGGGGGGAAACACCATATATTTT
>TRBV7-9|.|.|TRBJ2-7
CASSPWGVPLYEQYF
TGTGCCAGCAGCCCGTGGGGGGTCCCCTTGTACGAGCAGTACTTC
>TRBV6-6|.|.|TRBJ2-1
CASSGTRGYNEQFF
TGTGCCAGCAGTGGGACCCGGGGGTACAATGAGCAGTTCTTC
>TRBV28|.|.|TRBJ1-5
CASSFLQGSNQPQHF
TGTGCCAGCAGTTTTTTACAGGGAAGCAATCAGCCCCAGCATTTT
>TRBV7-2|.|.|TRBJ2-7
CASSLEGIYEQYF
TGTGCCAGCAGCTTAGAGGGAATCTACGAGCAGTACTTC
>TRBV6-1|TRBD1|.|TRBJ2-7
CASSESRDRRSYEQYF
TGTGCCAGCAGTGAATCGAGGGACAGGCGTAGCTACGAGCAGTACTTC
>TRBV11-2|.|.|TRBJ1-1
CASRKLTEAFF
TGTGCCAGCAGAAAACTCACTGAAGCTTTCTTT
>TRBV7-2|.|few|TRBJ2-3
CASSPSTDTQYF
TGTGCCAGCAGCCCCAGCACAGATACGCAGTATTTT
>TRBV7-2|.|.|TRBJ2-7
CASRPLWDNSYEQYF
TGTGCCAGCAGACCCCTTTGGGACAATTCCTACGAGCAGTACTTC
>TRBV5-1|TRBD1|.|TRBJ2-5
CASRYGQGGKTQYF
TGCGCCAGCAGGTACGGACAGGGAGGAAAGACCCAGTACTTC
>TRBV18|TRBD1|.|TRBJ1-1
CASSQRTGGGLGTEAFF
TGTGCCAGCTCACAACGGACAGGGGGCGGATTGGGCACTGAAGCTTTCTTT
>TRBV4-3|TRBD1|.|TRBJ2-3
CASSQDPRGQVTNTQYF
TGCGCCAGCAGCCAAGATCCTAGGGGACAGGTTACGAATACGCAGTATTTT
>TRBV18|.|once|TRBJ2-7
CASSPLSTGGSYEQYF
TGTGCCAGCTCACCACTTTCGACAGGTGGGTCCTACGAGCAGTACTTC
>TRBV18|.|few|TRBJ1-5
CASSLPNQPQHF
TGTGCCAGCTCCTTACCCAATCAGCCCCAGCATTTT
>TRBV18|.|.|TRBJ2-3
CASSPVAISPDTQYF
TGTGCCAGCTCACCAGTGGCCATCTCCCCAGATACGCAGTATTTT
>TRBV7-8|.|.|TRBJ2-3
CASSPFSYTDTQYF
TGTGCCAGCAGCCCATTTAGTTACACAGATACGCAGTATTTT
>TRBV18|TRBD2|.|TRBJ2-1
CASSPRLAVNNEQFF
TGTGCCAGCTCACCTAGACTAGCGGTGAACAATGAGCAGTTCTTC
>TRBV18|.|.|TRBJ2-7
CASSPSGSYEQYF
TGTGCCAGCTCACCATCGGGCTCCTACGAGCAGTACTTC
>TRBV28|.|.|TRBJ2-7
CASSSLRDWSSYEQYF
TGTGCCAGCAGTTCCCTGCGGGACTGGAGCTCCTACGAGCAGTACTTC
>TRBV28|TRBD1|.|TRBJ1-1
CASRQLTGAEAFF
TGTGCCAGCAGACAACTGACAGGGGCTGAAGCTTTCTTT
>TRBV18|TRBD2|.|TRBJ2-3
CASSRNSGRALRTDTQYF
TGTGCCAGCTCACGTAATAGCGGGAGGGCCTTACGGACAGATACGCAGTATTTT
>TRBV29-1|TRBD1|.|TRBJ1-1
CTIRGRQGSTEAFF
TGCACGATCCGGGGGAGACAGGGCTCCACTGAAGCTTTCTTT
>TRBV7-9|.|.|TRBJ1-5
CASSAVGGGQPQHF
TGTGCCAGCAGCGCCGTAGGGGGAGGACAGCCCCAGCATTTT
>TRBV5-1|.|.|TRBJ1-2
CASSLAGLNTNYGYTF
TGCGCCAGCAGCTTGGCCGGGCTGAATACTAACTATGGCTACACCTTC
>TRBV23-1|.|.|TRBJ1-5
CASSREATTRASPQHF
TGCGCCAGCAGTCGTGAGGCAACGACCCGAGCCTCTCCCCAGCATTTT
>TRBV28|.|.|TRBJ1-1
CASSPGHTNTEAFF
TGTGCCAGCAGCCCGGGACATACAAACACTGAAGCTTTCTTT
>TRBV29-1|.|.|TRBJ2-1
CSVSGRAYNEQFF
TGCAGCGTCTCCGGTAGGGCTTACAATGAGCAGTTCTTC
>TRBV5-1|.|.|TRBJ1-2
CASSLVPGAGYGYTF
TGCGCCAGCAGCTTGGTGCCGGGGGCAGGCTATGGCTACACCTTC
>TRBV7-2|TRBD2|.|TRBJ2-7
CASSLYPSGVSYEQYF
TGTGCCAGCAGCTTATACCCTAGCGGGGTCTCCTACGAGCAGTACTTC
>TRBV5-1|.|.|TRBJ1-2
CASRRDNDNYGYTF
TGCGCCAGCAGGAGGGACAACGATAACTATGGCTACACCTTC
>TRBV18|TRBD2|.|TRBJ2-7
CASSLGLAGFSYEQYF
TGTGCCAGCTCCCTTGGACTAGCGGGTTTCTCCTACGAGCAGTACTTC
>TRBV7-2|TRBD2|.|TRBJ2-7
CASGTGTSVKQYF
TGTGCCAGCGGCACCGGGACTAGCGTGAAGCAGTACTTC
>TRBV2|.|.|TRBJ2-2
CASSEIGGVGGELFF
TGTGCCAGCAGTGAGATAGGAGGGGTTGGAGGGGAGCTGTTTTTT
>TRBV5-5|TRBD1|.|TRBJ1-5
CASSFTGTGEQPQHF
TGTGCCAGCAGCTTTACCGGGACAGGGGAACAGCCCCAGCATTTT
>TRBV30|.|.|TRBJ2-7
CAWSRQIGSEQYF
TGTGCCTGGAGTCGACAGATAGGCTCGGAGCAGTACTTC
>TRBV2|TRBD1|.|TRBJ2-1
CASRAGTGADNEQFF
TGTGCCAGCAGAGCCGGGACAGGGGCTGACAATGAGCAGTTCTTC
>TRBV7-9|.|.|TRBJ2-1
CASSFRSGGEPNEQFF
TGTGCCAGCAGCTTCCGATCGGGGGGCGAACCCAATGAGCAGTTCTTC
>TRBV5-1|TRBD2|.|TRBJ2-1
CASSPGGGDGEQFF
TGCGCCAGCAGCCCCGGGGGAGGGGATGGGGAGCAGTTCTTC
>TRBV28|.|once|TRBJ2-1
CASTLDGGEQFF
TGTGCCAGCACCCTAGATGGAGGTGAGCAGTTCTTC
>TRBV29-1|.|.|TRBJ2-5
CSVAAYQETQYF
TGCAGCGTTGCAGCGTACCAAGAGACCCAGTACTTC
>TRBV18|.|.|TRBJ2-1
CASSIGTGWDEQFF
TGTGCCAGCTCAATAGGGACGGGTTGGGATGAGCAGTTCTTC
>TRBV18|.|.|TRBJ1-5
CASSPGRSGTNQPQHF
TGTGCCAGCTCACCTGGGCGCTCGGGGACCAATCAGCCCCAGCATTTT
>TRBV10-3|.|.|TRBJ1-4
CAISESRQISNEKLFF
TGTGCCATCAGTGAGTCGAGACAAATCTCTAATGAAAAACTGTTTTTT
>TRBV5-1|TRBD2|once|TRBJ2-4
CASSTGLAGVRNIQYF
TGCGCCAGCAGCACGGGACTAGCGGGAGTTAGGAACATTCAGTACTTC
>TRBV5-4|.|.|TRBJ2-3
CASKERTSTDTQYF
TGTGCCAGCAAGGAGCGGACTAGCACAGATACGCAGTATTTT
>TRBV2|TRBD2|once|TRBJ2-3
CASSEWREGRLTQYF
TGTGCCAGCAGTGAATGGCGGGAGGGCCGATTAACGCAGTATTTT
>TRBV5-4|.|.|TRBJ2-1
CASSLADWKEEQFF
TGTGCCAGCAGCTTGGCGGACTGGAAGGAGGAGCAGTTCTTC
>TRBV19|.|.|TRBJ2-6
CASSIGGANVLTF
TGTGCCAGTAGTATAGGGGGGGCCAACGTCCTGACTTTC
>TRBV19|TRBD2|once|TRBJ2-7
CATSLAGVSYPYEQYF
TGTGCCACTAGCCTAGCGGGAGTCTCTTATCCCTACGAGCAGTACTTC
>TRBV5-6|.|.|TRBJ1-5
CASLLMGRSNQPQHF
TGTGCCAGCTTATTAATGGGAAGGTCCAATCAGCCCCAGCATTTT
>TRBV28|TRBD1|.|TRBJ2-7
CASMGQGDEQYF
TGTGCCAGCATGGGACAGGGTGACGAGCAGTACTTC